This TCR beta chain was retrieved from a study of identical twins. The V gene end was trimmed by 5 bases and the J gene end by 4 bases; junction bases not matched to a gene: 12. This CDR3 has 19 residues. TCRdb fed the 5' RACE reads into MiXCR, producing one record per CDR3 protein. The repertoire holds approximately 410,000 distinct CDR3 sequences, roughly 20% seen once, with 9.5% to 15% in the top ten. Specimen: naive T cells sorted from blood. The TCR originated in a man aged 50-59 years in good health. The chain has TRBV12-3 or TRBV12-4 and TRBJ2-1, with 15 bases matching TRBD2. The CDR3 loop is CASSPNPGTSGGQYNEQFF. CDR3 bases: TGTGCCAGCAGTCCAAATCCCGGGACTAGCGGGGGGCAATACAATGAGCAGTTCTTC.